This is a list of T cell receptor beta chains from one sample in a study of long-term antiretroviral therapy in people with HIV. The method was immunoSEQ multiplex PCR; TCRdb's version includes in-frame clones alone and lacks a portion of them. The sample lists 20,000 to 25,000 clones, 65% to 90% occurring once. The sample was unsorted PBMCs, taken 0.1 years before starting antiretroviral therapy. The receptor source for this set is a young man with HIV. Each CDR3 is given with its conserved first and last residue. The D gene is left open where the match is weak. The size of a clone is reported for some rows only, either as once, few or many, or as a class for expanded clones.

cdr3_length clone_size j_call v_call d_call cdr3_aa cdr3_nt
15 - TRBJ1-5 TRBV10-2 TRBD1 CASSDRGLGNQPQHF TGCGCCAGCAGTGACAGGGGGCTCGGCAATCAGCCCCAGCATTTT
22 - TRBJ2-6 TRBV5-1 TRBD2 CASSRISGTSGGHYSGANVLTF TGCGCCAGCAGCCGAATTTCCGGGACTAGCGGGGGCCACTACTCTGGGGCCAACGTCCTGACTTTC
13 once TRBJ1-4 TRBV28 - CASSSRPRVELFF TGTGCCAGCAGTTCCCGCCCCCGGGTTGAACTGTTTTTT
12 - TRBJ1-1 TRBV7-9 - CASSLGYTEAFF TGTGCCAGCAGCTTGGGTTACACTGAAGCTTTCTTT
16 - TRBJ1-4 TRBV2 TRBD1 CASSQPGTGAYEKLFF TGTGCCAGCAGCCAACCTGGGACAGGGGCTTATGAAAAACTGTTTTTT
14 - TRBJ2-3 TRBV6-4 - CASSDTPLTDTQYF TGTGCCAGCAGTGACACACCCCTCACAGATACGCAGTATTTT
17 - TRBJ2-1 TRBV27 TRBD1 CASSSVRRDSYHNEQFF TGTGCCAGCAGTTCGGTCCGCCGGGACAGCTACCACAATGAGCAGTTCTTC
15 - TRBJ2-7 TRBV11-2 - CASSLYLDRLDEQYF TGTGCCAGCAGCTTATATCTAGACAGGCTCGACGAGCAGTACTTC
17 - TRBJ2-6 TRBV18 TRBD1 CASSPGQANSGANVLTF TGTGCCAGCTCACCAGGACAGGCCAACTCTGGGGCCAACGTCCTGACTTTC
15 - TRBJ2-1 TRBV19 TRBD2 CASSRGLAPYNEQFF TGTGCCAGTAGTAGGGGACTAGCGCCTTACAATGAGCAGTTCTTC
17 - TRBJ2-2 TRBV4-1 - CASSPLPEGAGTGELFF TGCGCCAGCAGCCCCTTACCGGAAGGGGCGGGCACCGGGGAGCTGTTTTTT
13 - TRBJ2-2 TRBV9 - CASSSLDGGELFF TGTGCCAGCAGCTCACTGGACGGTGGGGAGCTGTTTTTT
15 few TRBJ2-7 TRBV27 - CASSLTGTDFYEQYF TGTGCCAGCAGTTTAACCGGGACCGACTTCTACGAGCAGTACTTC
15 few TRBJ2-2 TRBV4-2 TRBD2 CASTRLAGDTGELFF TGTGCCAGCACCCGACTAGCGGGTGACACCGGGGAGCTGTTTTTT
13 - TRBJ2-7 TRBV10-3 - CAISGRDYYEQYF TGTGCCATCAGTGGGCGAGACTACTACGAGCAGTACTTC
13 - TRBJ2-3 TRBV11-2 - CASGGLSTDTQYF TGTGCCAGCGGGGGGCTAAGCACAGATACGCAGTATTTT
14 - TRBJ1-6 TRBV18 TRBD1 CASSPRDSETPLHF TGTGCCAGCTCACCAAGGGACAGTGAAACACCCCTCCACTTT
15 - TRBJ2-7 TRBV11-2 - CASSLDLTRVYEQYF TGTGCCAGCAGCTTAGATTTGACCAGGGTTTACGAGCAGTACTTC
14 - TRBJ2-2 TRBV7-9 TRBD2 CASSLAGGPGELFF TGTGCCAGCAGCCTAGCGGGGGGCCCCGGGGAGCTGTTTTTT
16 - TRBJ1-1 TRBV5-1 - CASSLTRLGVNTEAFF TGCGCCAGCAGCTTGACTCGGTTAGGGGTGAACACTGAAGCTTTCTTT
14 - TRBJ2-7 TRBV5-6 - CARGSFIESYEQYF TGTGCCCGTGGGAGCTTCATCGAATCCTACGAGCAGTACTTC
15 - TRBJ2-3 TRBV4-1 - CASSQDMVGTDTQYF TGCGCCAGCAGCCAAGACATGGTAGGGACAGATACGCAGTATTTT
14 - TRBJ1-1 TRBV28 - CASSFYGLNTEAFF TGTGCCAGCAGTTTTTACGGACTGAACACTGAAGCTTTCTTT
15 - TRBJ1-2 TRBV5-4 - CASSPSGGAGDGYTF TGTGCCAGCAGCCCAAGTGGGGGGGCAGGAGATGGCTACACCTTC
15 - TRBJ1-2 TRBV11-2 TRBD1 CASSLGQGGNYGYTF TGTGCCAGCAGCTTAGGACAGGGGGGGAACTATGGCTACACCTTC
16 - TRBJ2-2 TRBV7-9 TRBD1 CASSVPGQGVTGELFF TGTGCCAGCAGCGTCCCGGGACAGGGGGTCACCGGGGAGCTGTTTTTT
14 - TRBJ2-7 TRBV19 - CASRAAVSSYEQYF TGTGCCAGTAGGGCAGCGGTTAGCTCCTACGAGCAGTACTTC
13 - TRBJ1-2 TRBV27 TRBD1 CASSTGQGRGYTF TGTGCCAGCAGTACGGGACAGGGCCGGGGCTACACCTTC
14 - TRBJ2-7 TRBV29-1 TRBD2 CSVSSSGRQNEQYF TGCAGCGTATCCTCTAGCGGGAGGCAGAACGAGCAGTACTTC
15 - TRBJ2-3 TRBV4-1 TRBD2 CASSQSSGSTDTQYF TGCGCCAGCAGCCAGTCTAGCGGGAGTACAGATACGCAGTATTTT
14 - TRBJ2-7 TRBV14 TRBD1 CASSLRTGDYEQYF TGTGCCAGCAGCCTTCGGACAGGCGACTACGAGCAGTACTTC
14 - TRBJ2-7 TRBV5-1 - CASSRPSTGYEQYF TGCGCCAGCAGCAGGCCTTCGACCGGATACGAGCAGTACTTC
13 few TRBJ2-5 TRBV6-1 - CASRNRGGETQYF TGTGCCAGCAGGAACAGGGGAGGCGAGACCCAGTACTTC
16 few TRBJ1-4 TRBV7-9 - CASSSPGGTTNEKLFF TGTGCCAGCAGCTCGCCGGGGGGAACAACTAATGAAAAACTGTTTTTT
17 - TRBJ2-7 TRBV7-3 TRBD2 CASSLGTSGASSYEQYF TGTGCCAGCAGCTTAGGGACTAGCGGGGCGAGCTCCTACGAGCAGTACTTC
15 few TRBJ2-7 TRBV6-1 - CASKTEQGGSYEQYF TGTGCCAGCAAAACGGAACAGGGTGGATCCTACGAGCAGTACTTC